Each of the 3 T cell receptor beta chains below was sequenced from the same sample in a study of sequential checkpoint blockade in melanoma. Clones were sequenced by immunoSEQ multiplex PCR, and TCRdb holds only the in-frame ones, with some missing. The sample shows roughly 13,000 clones, around 23% of them seen only once. Described treatment: randomized to nivolumab then ipilimumab (arm A) or the reverse (arm B). The input for sequencing was tumor tissue (inferred from file names), taken from a patient given nivolumab and ipilimumab in sequence. Receptor source: a human donor with melanoma.

The sample holds a few counts of this clone. This rearrangement joins TRBV27 to TRBJ1-2, with a possible D match to TRBD1 (5 bases). Germline V gene lookup returns CDR1 MNHEY and CDR2 SMNVEV (reference sequence). The CDR3 totals 16 residues. Deletions cut 0 bases from V and 7 bases from J, with 18 bases between. The CDR3 DNA follows: TGTGCCAGCAGTTTATCGTTCGGGACCGGGGCCGGTGGCTACACCTTC. Translation gives CASSLSFGTGAGGYTF.

There are many counts of this clone. This chain uses TRBV2 with TRBJ1-1; D ambiguous. V dropped 4 bases and J dropped 3 bases, with 15 bases sitting between them. From germline, CDR1 is SNHLY and CDR2 FYNNEI. CDR3 length equals 15 residues. The CDR3 DNA follows: TGTGCCAGCAGTGGGGTAGAACACTGGGACACTGAAGCTTTCTTT. As protein: CASSGVEHWDTEAFF. The whole variable domain, filled in from reference TRBV2 and TRBJ1-1, reads EPEVTQTPSHQVTQMGQEVILRCVPISNHLYFYWYRQILGQKVEFLVSFYNNEISEKSEIFDDQFSVERPDGSNFTLKIRSTKLEDSAMYFCASSGVEHWDTEAFFGQGTRLTVV.

This clone occurred many times. The chain joins TRBV6-8 to TRBJ2-2; 7 bases align to TRBD1. The CDR3 extends over 13 amino acids. After removal of 10 bases from V and 4 bases from J, the junction contained 6 bases not matched to a gene. CDR1 is MNHGY, CDR2 SAAAGT, per germline. The CDR3 DNA is TGTGCCACCAGGGGGTTGGGCACCGGGGAGCTGTTTTTT. This translates into CATRGLGTGELFF.